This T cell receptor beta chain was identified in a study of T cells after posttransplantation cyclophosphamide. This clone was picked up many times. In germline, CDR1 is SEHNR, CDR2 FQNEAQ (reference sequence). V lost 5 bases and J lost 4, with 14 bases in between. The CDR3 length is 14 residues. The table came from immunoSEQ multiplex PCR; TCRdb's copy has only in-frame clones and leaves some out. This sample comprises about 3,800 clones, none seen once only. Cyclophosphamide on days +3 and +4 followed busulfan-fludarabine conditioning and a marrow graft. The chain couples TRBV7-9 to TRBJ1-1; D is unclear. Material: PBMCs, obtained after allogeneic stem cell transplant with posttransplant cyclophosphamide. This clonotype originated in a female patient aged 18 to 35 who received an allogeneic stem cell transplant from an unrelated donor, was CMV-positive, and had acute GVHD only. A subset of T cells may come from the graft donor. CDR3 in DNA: TGTGCCAGCAGCCCGACCGGGCGGGCCACTGAAGCTTTCTTT. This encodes CASSPTGRATEAFF.